A selection of T cell receptor beta chains follows, all from one sample in a study of shared clonotypes between healthy human individuals. Assay used: immunoSEQ multiplex PCR; TCRdb lists only in-frame clones, some missing. The repertoire holds roughly 530,000 clones, with 90% to 96% as singletons. The sample consisted of naive CD4+ T cells sorted from blood. The receptors shown here come from a young woman in good health. Both conserved end residues are part of each CDR3. The D gene is left open where the match is weak. A clone size is listed for some rows: how often the clone was seen (once, few, many), or a class if it is expanded.

>TRBV28|TRBJ2-7|-|TRBD1|15
CASSGTGLSSYEQYF
TGTGCCAGCAGCGGGACAGGTTTGAGCTCCTACGAGCAGTACTTC
>TRBV7-6|TRBJ2-5|-|-|14
CASSLSGQGETQYF
TGTGCCAGCAGCTTATCCGGGCAGGGGGAGACCCAGTACTTC
>TRBV2|TRBJ1-4|-|-|12
CASNSEGEKLFF
TGTGCCAGCAATTCGGAGGGCGAAAAACTGTTTTTT
>TRBV28|TRBJ1-4|-|-|12
CASSSGNEKLFF
TGTGCCAGCAGTTCCGGAAATGAAAAACTGTTTTTT
>TRBV7-9|TRBJ1-4|-|-|15
CASSRRVATNEKLFF
TGTGCCAGCAGCCGCCGAGTTGCAACTAATGAAAAACTGTTTTTT
>TRBV11-2|TRBJ1-2|-|TRBD1|16
CASSQIKRQGNYGYTF
TGTGCCAGCAGCCAAATCAAAAGACAGGGAAACTATGGCTACACCTTC
>TRBV6-1|TRBJ1-2|once|-|13
CASRQNSNYGYTF
TGTGCCAGCAGACAGAACTCAAACTATGGCTACACCTTC
>TRBV4-1|TRBJ1-2|-|TRBD1|16
CASSQDVDRVWYGYTF
TGCGCCAGCAGCCAAGATGTGGACAGGGTGTGGTATGGCTACACCTTC
>TRBV28|TRBJ2-2|-|-|13
CASARSPDGELFF
TGTGCCAGCGCGCGGAGCCCCGACGGGGAGCTGTTTTTT
>TRBV28|TRBJ1-1|-|-|14
CASSLGPPNTEAFF
TGTGCCAGCAGTTTAGGCCCACCGAACACTGAAGCTTTCTTT
>TRBV6-5|TRBJ2-7|-|TRBD2|15
CASRRTSGSNIGQYF
TGTGCCAGCAGAAGGACTAGCGGGAGCAATATCGGGCAGTACTTC
>TRBV28|TRBJ1-4|-|-|14
CASTLSSRGEKLFF
TGTGCCAGCACCCTAAGCAGCCGGGGTGAAAAACTGTTTTTT
>TRBV27|TRBJ1-3|-|-|15
CASSLYGSSGNTIYF
TGTGCCAGCAGTTTATATGGCAGCTCTGGAAACACCATATATTTT
>TRBV5-4|TRBJ2-5|-|-|14
CASSPGTFQETQYF
TGTGCCAGCAGCCCCGGGACCTTTCAAGAGACCCAGTACTTC
>TRBV5-1|TRBJ2-5|-|TRBD2|15
CASSLGLAGQETQYF
TGCGCCAGCAGCTTGGGACTAGCGGGACAAGAGACCCAGTACTTC
>TRBV11-2|TRBJ2-2|-|-|14
CASSRGFDTGELFF
TGTGCCAGCAGCAGGGGATTCGACACCGGGGAGCTGTTTTTT
>TRBV7-2|TRBJ1-2|-|-|17
CASSFRDIASSNYGYTF
TGTGCCAGCAGCTTCCGGGACATTGCATCATCTAACTATGGCTACACCTTC
>TRBV10-1|TRBJ2-6|-|-|15
CASSEGDSGANVLTF
TGCGCCAGCAGTGAGGGGGACTCTGGGGCCAACGTCCTGACTTTC
>TRBV19|TRBJ1-3|-|TRBD1|13
CASTDRGRNTIYF
TGTGCCAGCACCGACAGGGGAAGAAACACCATATATTTT
>TRBV6-1|TRBJ1-2|-|TRBD1|15
CASRGTGDSSFGYTF
TGTGCCAGCAGGGGGACAGGGGATTCCTCTTTCGGCTACACCTTC
>TRBV6-5|TRBJ1-2|-|TRBD1|13
CASRDRAGYGYTF
TGTGCCAGCAGGGACAGGGCCGGCTATGGCTACACCTTC
>TRBV2|TRBJ2-1|once|-|15
CASSDLGAAHNEQFF
TGTGCCAGCAGTGACCTGGGAGCCGCCCACAATGAGCAGTTCTTC
>TRBV10-1|TRBJ1-3|-|-|14
CASSATGSGNTIYF
TGCGCCAGCAGTGCCACAGGCTCTGGAAACACCATATATTTT
>TRBV19|TRBJ1-3|-|-|17
CASSRRITKGSGNTIYF
TGTGCCAGTAGTCGCAGGATTACGAAGGGCTCTGGAAACACCATATATTTT
>TRBV4-2|TRBJ2-2|-|TRBD2|17
CASSQGGRLADTGELFF
TGTGCCAGCAGCCAAGGGGGGCGACTAGCGGACACCGGGGAGCTGTTTTTT
>TRBV28|TRBJ2-7|-|-|14
CASSLYVGGDEQYF
TGTGCCAGCAGTTTATATGTAGGGGGGGACGAGCAGTACTTC
>TRBV7-2|TRBJ1-3|-|-|14
CASSLGTSGNTIYF
TGTGCCAGCAGCCTCGGGACTTCTGGAAACACCATATATTTT
>TRBV5-4|TRBJ2-7|-|-|13
CASSLASTYEQYF
TGTGCCAGCAGTTTGGCGTCTACCTACGAGCAGTACTTC
>TRBV7-9|TRBJ1-2|-|-|13
CASSSLQGRGYTF
TGTGCCAGCAGTTCCCTCCAGGGACGGGGCTACACCTTC
>TRBV2|TRBJ2-1|once|TRBD2|15
CASSELAGGTNEQFF
TGTGCCAGCAGTGAACTAGCGGGAGGAACCAATGAGCAGTTCTTC
>TRBV28|TRBJ2-7|-|TRBD2|16
CASISSGRPEAYEQYF
TGTGCCAGCATTTCAAGCGGGAGGCCCGAGGCCTACGAGCAGTACTTC
>TRBV4-3|TRBJ1-5|-|TRBD1|17
CASSQSQEGTGPQPQHF
TGCGCCAGCAGCCAGAGCCAAGAGGGGACAGGGCCCCAGCCCCAGCATTTT
>TRBV7-9|TRBJ2-1|-|-|15
CASTPSGAANNEQFF
TGTGCCAGCACCCCTTCCGGGGCCGCGAACAATGAGCAGTTCTTC
>TRBV5-4|TRBJ2-6|-|-|16
CASSLVRFSGANVLTF
TGTGCCAGCAGCTTGGTTAGGTTCTCTGGGGCCAACGTCCTGACTTTC
>TRBV6-5|TRBJ1-3|-|TRBD1|14
CASSRTGVGNTIYF
TGTGCCAGCAGTCGTACAGGGGTTGGAAACACCATATATTTT
>TRBV7-9|TRBJ1-2|-|-|13
CASSRDLNYGYTF
TGTGCCAGCAGCAGGGACCTTAACTATGGCTACACCTTC
>TRBV9|TRBJ2-7|-|TRBD2|15
CASSGTSGPTYEQYF
TGTGCCTCCAGCGGGACTAGCGGCCCGACCTACGAGCAGTACTTC
>TRBV19|TRBJ2-7|-|-|13
CASSSGYWGEQYF
TGTGCCAGTAGTAGCGGGTACTGGGGCGAGCAGTACTTC
>TRBV6-5|TRBJ2-7|-|TRBD2|15
CASSYSGGSPYEQYF
TGTGCCAGCAGTTACTCTGGCGGGAGCCCCTACGAGCAGTACTTC
>TRBV16|TRBJ2-2|-|TRBD2|15
CASSQLAGSYRELFF
TGTGCCAGCAGCCAACTAGCGGGAAGTTACCGGGAGCTGTTTTTT
>TRBV6-1|TRBJ1-2|-|-|12
CASRPRGWGYTF
TGTGCCAGCAGACCCAGGGGTTGGGGCTACACCTTC
>TRBV28|TRBJ2-3|-|-|12
CASSSGTDTQYF
TGTGCCAGCAGTTCAGGCACAGATACGCAGTATTTT
>TRBV6-1|TRBJ1-1|-|TRBD1|15
CASLRGYTANTEAFF
TGTGCCAGCCTCAGGGGGTATACAGCGAACACTGAAGCTTTCTTT
>TRBV9|TRBJ2-1|-|TRBD2|17
CASSVASGTSGSHEQFF
TGTGCCAGCAGCGTAGCGTCCGGGACTAGCGGGAGCCATGAGCAGTTCTTC
>TRBV6-1|TRBJ2-7|-|-|13
CASSRKGEGEQYF
TGTGCCAGCAGTCGCAAGGGGGAAGGCGAGCAGTACTTC
>TRBV19|TRBJ2-2|-|TRBD2|17
CASSIDRLAGVVGELFF
TGTGCCAGTAGTATAGATAGGCTAGCGGGAGTTGTCGGGGAGCTGTTTTTT
>TRBV28|TRBJ2-6|-|-|15
CASSFYRTGANVLTF
TGTGCCAGCAGTTTTTACAGAACTGGGGCCAACGTCCTGACTTTC
>TRBV6-6|TRBJ2-3|-|-|12
CASSSSPDTQYF
TGTGCCAGCAGTTCGAGTCCAGATACGCAGTATTTT
>TRBV4-1|TRBJ2-7|-|TRBD1|15
CASSQGTGANYEQYF
TGCGCCAGCAGCCAAGGGACAGGGGCAAATTACGAGCAGTACTTC
>TRBV19|TRBJ1-1|-|TRBD1|15
CASSSRQGAWTEAFF
TGTGCCAGTAGTTCCCGACAGGGGGCGTGGACTGAAGCTTTCTTT
>TRBV10-2|TRBJ2-6|-|-|15
CASSVDDSGANVLTF
TGCGCCAGCAGTGTGGACGACTCTGGGGCCAACGTCCTGACTTTC
>TRBV6-1|TRBJ2-5|-|TRBD1|16
CASSEGSRGLRETQYF
TGTGCCAGCAGTGAAGGATCGAGGGGGCTAAGGGAGACCCAGTACTTC
>TRBV6-1|TRBJ2-7|-|TRBD1|15
CASSHKGQGLAEQYF
TGTGCCAGCAGCCATAAGGGACAGGGTTTGGCCGAGCAGTACTTC
>TRBV5-4|TRBJ1-6|-|TRBD1|16
CASSSLPGTGDSPLHF
TGTGCCAGCAGCTCCCTTCCGGGGACAGGCGATTCACCCCTCCACTTT
>TRBV2|TRBJ2-7|-|-|16
CASSEDGSVRSYEQYF
TGTGCCAGCAGTGAAGATGGAAGTGTCAGGTCCTACGAGCAGTACTTC
>TRBV18|TRBJ2-7|-|-|14
CASSPKKGIYEQYF
TGTGCCAGCTCCCCCAAAAAGGGGATTTACGAGCAGTACTTC
>TRBV4-1|TRBJ1-5|-|-|17
CASSQGSGGGGNQPQHF
TGCGCCAGCAGCCAAGGATCAGGCGGTGGTGGCAATCAGCCCCAGCATTTT